A selection of T cell receptor beta chains follows, all from one sample in a study of blood T cell repertoires in COVID-19. Assay: immunoSEQ multiplex PCR; the TCRdb copy retains only in-frame clones and omits some. The repertoire consists of almost 55,000 clones, with 86% occurring once and the leading ten covering 28%. The sequencing sample was made of peripheral blood. These receptors were obtained from a human donor in a cohort sampled during active COVID-19. CDR3s include the opening cysteine and the closing phenylalanine or tryptophan. D genes are given only for firm matches. Expanded clones get a size class; other rows say once, few or many, or leave the size out.

D	V	size	J	CDR3	DNA
NA	TRBV19	NA	TRBJ1-5	CASSILGRNNQPQHF	TGTGCCAGTAGTATACTCGGCAGGAACAATCAGCCCCAGCATTTT
NA	TRBV9	NA	TRBJ2-6	CASSTRGSGANVLTF	TGTGCCAGCAGCACCAGGGGTTCTGGGGCCAACGTCCTGACTTTC
TRBD2	TRBV11-2	NA	TRBJ2-3	CATSLAGGITDTQYF	TGTGCCACCTCGTTAGCGGGAGGGATCACAGATACGCAGTATTTT
TRBD1	TRBV6-5	few	TRBJ2-7	CASSGTGRYEQYF	TGTGCCAGCAGCGGGACAGGGCGGTACGAGCAGTACTTC
NA	TRBV2	once	TRBJ2-2	CASRGGANTGELFF	TGTGCCAGCCGAGGGGGGGCGAACACCGGGGAGCTGTTTTTT
TRBD2	TRBV10-3	NA	TRBJ2-1	CANTIAGGGEQFF	TGTGCCAACACCATAGCGGGAGGTGGGGAGCAGTTCTTC
NA	TRBV9	NA	TRBJ2-3	CASSMGTSTDTQYF	TGTGCCAGCAGCATGGGGACTAGCACAGATACGCAGTATTTT
NA	TRBV7-6	few	TRBJ2-2	CATAPGANTGELFF	TGTGCCACCGCGCCCGGAGCCAACACCGGGGAGCTGTTTTTT
NA	TRBV2	once	TRBJ1-2	CASSLENRVGGYTF	TGTGCCAGCAGTCTAGAAAACAGGGTAGGAGGCTACACCTTC
NA	TRBV6-6	once	TRBJ1-5	CASRVLDSGLSQHF	TGTGCCAGCAGGGTTCTGGACAGCGGATTGTCCCAGCATTTT
NA	TRBV7-9	NA	TRBJ1-3	CASSPRGDFPHTF	TGTGCCAGCAGCCCCCGCGGAGACTTTCCCCACACTTTT
TRBD1	TRBV28	NA	TRBJ2-5	CASSSGQEETQYF	TGTGCCAGCAGTTCCGGACAGGAAGAGACCCAGTACTTC
TRBD1	TRBV20-1	NA	TRBJ1-1	CRPGQGTEAFF	TGCAGGCCCGGACAGGGCACTGAAGCTTTCTTT
NA	TRBV27	few	TRBJ2-5	CASSLSDARQETQYF	TGTGCCAGCAGTTTAAGCGACGCTAGACAAGAGACCCAGTACTTC
TRBD1	TRBV6-5	NA	TRBJ2-1	CASRTGGDYNEQFF	TGTGCCAGCAGGACAGGGGGGGATTACAATGAGCAGTTCTTC
NA	TRBV10-1	NA	TRBJ1-2	CASSEIQGYGYTF	TGCGCCAGCAGTGAAATACAGGGATATGGCTACACCTTC
NA	TRBV6-1	once	TRBJ1-2	CASSEGGRSYGYTF	TGTGCCAGCAGTGAGGGGGGGCGAAGCTATGGCTACACCTTC
NA	TRBV19	NA	TRBJ1-2	CASSIRERGNYGYTF	TGTGCCAGTAGTATCAGGGAAAGGGGCAACTATGGCTACACCTTC
TRBD1	TRBV6-5	few	TRBJ2-1	CASNPTGDIYNEQFF	TGTGCCAGCAACCCGACAGGGGACATTTACAATGAGCAGTTCTTC
NA	TRBV11-2	NA	TRBJ2-3	CASSLDLARSTDTQYF	TGTGCCAGCAGCTTAGACTTAGCCAGAAGCACAGATACGCAGTATTTT
NA	TRBV18	few	TRBJ2-7	CASSPGQGFVGQYF	TGTGCCAGCTCACCTGGGCAGGGGTTCGTCGGGCAGTACTTC
TRBD1	TRBV7-2	NA	TRBJ2-7	CASSLAGQGSYEQYF	TGTGCCAGCAGCTTAGCGGGACAGGGGTCCTACGAGCAGTACTTC
TRBD2	TRBV28	NA	TRBJ2-7	CASSSTGTSGYYEQYF	TGTGCCAGCAGTTCAACCGGGACTAGCGGCTACTACGAGCAGTACTTC
TRBD2	TRBV25-1	NA	TRBJ2-1	CASSRLAGGSHNEQFF	TGTGCCAGCAGTAGGCTAGCGGGGGGGTCCCACAATGAGCAGTTCTTC
NA	TRBV2	NA	TRBJ2-1	CASSVLSVGQFF	TGTGCCAGCAGTGTTTTGAGCGTGGGGCAGTTCTTC
TRBD2	TRBV7-8	NA	TRBJ2-5	CASSLREGRETQYF	TGTGCCAGCAGCCTGCGGGAGGGCCGAGAGACCCAGTACTTC
NA	TRBV18	once	TRBJ2-3	CASSLRYRDTDTQYF	TGTGCCAGCTCACTAAGGTACAGGGACACAGATACGCAGTATTTT
NA	TRBV7-6	NA	TRBJ2-3	CASSRGGFPDTQYF	TGTGCCAGCAGCCGCGGAGGGTTCCCAGATACGCAGTATTTT
NA	TRBV28	NA	TRBJ2-7	CASRKTSSYEQYF	TGTGCCAGCAGGAAGACTAGTTCCTACGAGCAGTACTTC
NA	TRBV11-3	NA	TRBJ2-1	CASSPTRYNEQFF	TGTGCCAGCAGCCCAACTCGGTACAATGAGCAGTTCTTC
TRBD1	TRBV7-2	NA	TRBJ2-7	CASSLATGTGSRWWF	TGTGCCAGCAGCTTAGCGACTGGGACAGGGTCTCGGTGGTGGTTC
NA	TRBV19	NA	TRBJ1-5	CASSRTVDSNQPQHF	TGTGCCAGTAGTAGGACAGTCGATAGCAATCAGCCCCAGCATTTT
TRBD2	TRBV5-6	NA	TRBJ2-1	CASSLWGLAGDSYNEQFF	TGTGCCAGCAGCTTGTGGGGCCTAGCGGGGGACTCCTACAATGAGCAGTTCTTC
TRBD2	TRBV3-1/TRBV3-2	NA	TRBJ2-3	CASSPVSGRGTDTQYF	TGTGCCAGCAGCCCAGTCAGCGGGAGGGGCACAGATACGCAGTATTTT
TRBD1	TRBV6-5	few	TRBJ1-4	CASSPPGQENEKLFF	TGTGCCAGCAGTCCACCGGGACAGGAGAATGAAAAACTGTTTTTT
NA	TRBV7-2	once	TRBJ2-3	CASSLRGFTDTQYF	TGTGCCAGCAGCTTACGAGGGTTCACAGATACGCAGTATTTT
NA	TRBV2	NA	TRBJ1-2	CASSWTQNYGYTF	TGTGCCAGCAGCTGGACACAAAACTATGGCTACACCTTC
NA	TRBV3-1/TRBV3-2	NA	TRBJ1-5	CASSPGLLGNQPQHF	TGTGCCAGCAGCCCGGGTCTCCTTGGGAATCAGCCCCAGCATTTT
NA	TRBV7-7	NA	TRBJ2-2	CASSPTANTGELFF	TGTGCCAGCAGCCCGACAGCGAACACCGGGGAGCTGTTTTTT
TRBD1	TRBV6-5	NA	TRBJ2-2	CASSYAGTGDAGELFF	TGTGCCAGCAGTTACGCCGGGACAGGGGACGCCGGGGAGCTGTTTTTT
TRBD1	TRBV5-1	NA	TRBJ1-4	CASSSAGGSGEKLFF	TGCGCCAGCAGTTCTGCAGGGGGCTCTGGTGAAAAACTGTTTTTT
NA	TRBV12-3/TRBV12-4	NA	TRBJ2-1	CATLIRVGNEQFF	TGTGCCACATTGATTCGGGTTGGCAATGAGCAGTTCTTC
TRBD2	TRBV5-1	NA	TRBJ2-5	CASRELAGQETQYF	TGCGCCAGCAGGGAACTAGCGGGCCAAGAGACCCAGTACTTC
TRBD1	TRBV3-1/TRBV3-2	NA	TRBJ1-2	CASSHRDRVGYGYTF	TGTGCCAGCAGCCACCGCGACAGGGTCGGGTATGGCTACACCTTC
TRBD2	TRBV27	NA	TRBJ2-7	CASSKLAGVHEQYF	TGTGCCAGCAGCAAACTAGCGGGGGTTCACGAGCAGTACTTC
NA	TRBV2	NA	TRBJ1-5	CASSGGARGGNQPQHF	TGTGCCAGCAGTGGGGGAGCCAGGGGTGGCAATCAGCCCCAGCATTTT
TRBD2	TRBV6-5	NA	TRBJ2-3	CASGATLAGGDTQYF	TGTGCCAGCGGGGCCACACTAGCGGGGGGCGATACGCAGTATTTT
NA	TRBV29-1	NA	TRBJ1-2	CSVDGGYGYTF	TGCAGCGTTGACGGGGGATATGGCTACACCTTC
TRBD2	TRBV11-2	NA	TRBJ2-7	CASSLGLAGTYEQYF	TGTGCCAGCAGCTTAGGACTAGCGGGAACCTACGAGCAGTACTTC
TRBD1	TRBV5-4	NA	TRBJ2-7	CASSFTGAWEQYF	TGTGCCAGCAGCTTTACAGGGGCTTGGGAGCAGTACTTC
NA	TRBV7-8	NA	TRBJ2-7	CASSLVAGRSYEQYF	TGTGCCAGCAGCTTAGTTGCCGGGAGATCCTACGAGCAGTACTTC
NA	TRBV7-8	NA	TRBJ1-1	CASSQQPRGTEAFF	TGTGCCAGCAGCCAGCAACCGAGGGGGACTGAAGCTTTCTTT
TRBD1	TRBV5-6	NA	TRBJ2-5	CASSTGQGQETQYF	TGTGCCAGCAGCACAGGACAGGGGCAAGAGACCCAGTACTTC
TRBD1	TRBV18	NA	TRBJ1-1	CASSSGQGRNTEAFF	TGTGCCAGCTCTTCGGGACAGGGAAGGAACACTGAAGCTTTCTTT
TRBD2	TRBV6-5	NA	TRBJ2-5	CASSYTSGLQETQYF	TGTGCCAGCAGTTATACTAGCGGCTTACAAGAGACCCAGTACTTC
NA	TRBV5-1	NA	TRBJ2-2	CASSFGLNTGELFF	TGCGCCAGCAGCTTCGGACTGAACACCGGGGAGCTGTTTTTT
NA	TRBV5-5	NA	TRBJ2-3	CASSVRNTQYF	TGTGCCAGCAGCGTCAGAAATACGCAGTATTTT